The T cell receptor (beta chain) described here comes from a study of cytomegalovirus exposure and HLA in healthy donors. CDR1 SGHNT and CDR2 YYREEE come from the germline V gene (reference sequence). Trimming shortened V by 0 bases and J by 4 bases, and 16 bases separated the two germline ends. This CDR3 region has 16 residues. The donors belonged to the 120-subject validation cohort, separate from the approximately 700-subject first cohort. TCRdb keeps only in-frame clones here, not all; method: immunoSEQ multiplex PCR. The sample lists approximately 180,000 clones, just under 90% occurring once. This sequence originates from a woman aged 25 to 45 in good health and CMV-seronegative. V usage is TRBV5-4 and J usage is TRBJ2-5, with a tentative D call TRBD2 (7 bases). The specimen sequenced was PBMCs. Here the CDR3 reads CASSLGERGGGETQYF. CDR3 sequence (DNA): TGTGCCAGCAGCTTGGGTGAGCGGGGAGGGGGAGAGACCCAGTACTTC.